Each of the 18 T cell receptor beta chains below was sequenced from the same sample in a study of Ad26.COV2.S vaccination and SARS-CoV-2 variants. This table comes from immunoSEQ multiplex PCR, and its TCRdb copy is limited to in-frame clones, with some not included. The sample includes some 250,000 clones, 88% seen only once; the top ten take roughly a tenth. The treatment is: 15 to 20 received Ad26.COV2.S at low or high dose, single or two shots; a few received placebo; per-sample allocation not given. Collection of the samples took place on day 63 after the first injection of vaccine or placebo. The material was peripheral blood, obtained in a trial of Ad26.COV2.S vaccine versus placebo. The receptors here all came from a person aged 18-65 years who received the Ad26.COV2.S COVID-19 vaccine or a placebo.

Only one count was recorded for this clone. This chain links TRBV30 with TRBJ1-4; 7 nucleotides agree with TRBD1. After removal of 2 bases from V and 5 bases from J, the junction contained 5 bases not matched to a gene. This CDR3 comprises 14 residues. Looked up from germline, CDR1 is GTSNPN and CDR2 is SVGIG (reference sequence). The CDR3: CAWSPGQRNEKLFF. CDR3 nucleotide sequence: TGTGCCTGGAGTCCGGGACAGAGAAATGAAAAACTGTTTTTT.

This sequence joins TRBV4-2 and TRBJ2-7; maybe TRBD2 (6 bases). V dropped 8 bases and J dropped 6 bases, with 17 bases sitting between them. The CDR3 spans 13 residues. Germline V gives CDR1 LGHNA, CDR2 YNFKEQ. CDR3 bases: TGTGCCAGCGGAACCATGGACTATTCCGAGCAGTACTTC. Translated: CASGTMDYSEQYF.

The chain recombines TRBV18 with TRBJ1-2; TRBD1 is a possible D gene (5 bases). This CDR3 spans 15 amino acids. From germline, CDR1 is KGHSH and CDR2 LQKENI. The V end was cut by 3 bases, the J end by 2 bases, with 13 bases between. The CDR3 reads CASSPLKTENYGYTF. CDR3 DNA sequence: TGTGCCAGCTCACCGCTAAAGACAGAGAACTATGGCTACACCTTC.

In its sample, this clone was seen many times. The rearrangement links TRBV25-1 to TRBJ2-5; the D gene could be TRBD1 or TRBD2 (5 bases each). Trimming cost V 3 bases and J 5 bases, with 16 bases left between them. This CDR3 comprises 15 residues. CDR1 and CDR2 (germline): MGHDK, SYGVNS. The CDR3 DNA is TGTGCCAGCAGTGACCTCGGGACGTATAAGGAGACCCAGTACTTC. It is translated as CASSDLGTYKETQYF.

V and J are TRBV11-2 and TRBJ2-3; 7 bases map to TRBD1. CDR3 size: 13 residues. Germline lookup yields CDR1 SGHAT and CDR2 FQNNGV. The ends lost 3 bases at V and 4 bases at J; junction bases unmatched: 1. The CDR3 sequence: CASSFTGADTQYF. The CDR3 coding sequence is TGTGCCAGCAGCTTTACAGGGGCAGATACGCAGTATTTT.

This chain connects TRBV29-1 to TRBJ2-2; the D is unclear. The germline V and J ends were trimmed by 1 base and 0 bases, with 6 bases remaining between them. Germline V CDR1 and CDR2: SQVTM, ANQGSEA. The CDR3 consists of 14 residues. CDR3 region: CSVEAESNTGELFF. CDR3 nucleotides: TGCAGCGTTGAAGCAGAGTCGAACACCGGGGAGCTGTTTTTT.

A single count supports this clone. V usage is TRBV19 and J usage is TRBJ2-1, with no clear D. The CDR3 is made up of 13 amino acids. V was pared by 2 bases and J by 5 bases, with 7 bases between. CDR1 is LNHDA and CDR2 is SQIVND in the germline V gene (reference sequence). This chain's CDR3 is CASSINPNNEQFF. The CDR3 bases are TGTGCCAGTAGTATAAACCCTAACAATGAGCAGTTCTTC.

The genes are TRBV5-8 and TRBJ1-4, with 9 bases matching TRBD1. From germline, CDR1 is SGHTS and CDR2 YDEGEE. V trimming: 2 bases; J trimming: 6 bases; junction bases outside the gene matches: 2. The CDR3 runs to 14 residues. For the CDR3, the DNA is TGTGCCAGCAGCTTTCGGGACAGGGATGAAAAACTGTTTTTT. The encoded protein is CASSFRDRDEKLFF.

This clone was picked up a small number of times. The V gene is TRBV5-5, the J gene TRBJ2-2; D perhaps matches TRBD2 (6 bases). V shed 0 bases and J shed 4 bases, with 19 bases lying between them. There are 18 residues in the CDR3. In germline, CDR1 is SGHKS, CDR2 YYEKEE (reference sequence). CDR3 DNA: TGTGCCAGCAGCTTGGCCGCGGGGTCGACCGTGGGCACCGGGGAGCTGTTTTTT. Encoded protein: CASSLAAGSTVGTGELFF.

Concerning this clone itself: The same CDR3 can be traced to other DNA sequences in this sample. The V gene is TRBV18, the J gene TRBJ1-1; TRBD1 might be the D (6 bases). Deletions cut 3 bases from V and 5 bases from J, with 13 bases between. The germline gives CDR1 KGHSH, CDR2 LQKENI. The CDR3 has 14 residues. The CDR3 DNA sequence: TGTGCCAGCTCACCCCAGGGAGGGGGGACTGAAGCTTTCTTT. Translated, it gives CASSPQGGGTEAFF.

The chain links TRBV12-5 to TRBJ2-3; maybe TRBD1 (6 bases). Trimming left V 1 base short and J 1 base short, with 12 bases between. CDR1 is LGHNT, CDR2 FRNRAP, per germline. The CDR3 has 16 residues. CDR3 amino acids: CASGLGRTGRTDTQYF. As DNA, the CDR3 is TGTGCTAGTGGTTTGGGACGAACAGGGCGCACAGATACGCAGTATTTT.

The chain has TRBV5-1 and TRBJ1-1; weak D call: TRBD1 (6 bases). Germline assignment: CDR1 SGHRS and CDR2 YFSETQ. V lost 0 bases and J 0 bases, leaving 12 bases between the germline ends. The CDR3 is 16 amino acids. The chain's CDR3 is CASSLEGGPLNTEAFF. As DNA, the CDR3 is TGCGCCAGCAGCTTGGAGGGGGGGCCTTTGAACACTGAAGCTTTCTTT.

The chain carries TRBV7-2 and TRBJ2-1, with D hard to call. CDR1 is SGHTA, CDR2 FQGNSA, per germline. Trimming cost V 8 bases and J 2 bases, with 10 bases left between them. The CDR3 covers 13 residues. CDR3: CASPRQTYNEQFF. CDR3 bases: TGTGCCAGCCCCAGGCAGACCTACAATGAGCAGTTCTTC.

V usage is TRBV20-1 and J usage is TRBJ1-5; D is unclear. This CDR3 has 13 amino acids. CDR1 is DFQATT, CDR2 SNEGSKA, per germline (reference sequence). The ends were cut back, 5 bases at V and 5 bases at J, with 13 bases in the middle. CDR3 protein: CSAGGRYYQPQHF. The CDR3 DNA reads as TGCAGTGCTGGTGGCAGGTACTATCAGCCCCAGCATTTT.

The chain recombines TRBV6-6 with TRBJ1-6; a possible D gene is TRBD1 (6 bases). The germline V gene encodes CDR1 MNHNY and CDR2 SVGAGI (reference sequence). With 6 bases removed from V and 0 bases from J, the gap between germline ends came to 12 bases. The CDR3 length is 16 residues. CDR3 nucleotides: TGTGCCAGCAGCCAAACAGGGAGCTCCTATAATTCACCCCTCCACTTT. Translation gives CASSQTGSSYNSPLHF.

This chain connects TRBV5-1 to TRBJ1-1, with no clear D. CDR3 size: 15 residues. Trimming pared 0 bases from V and 5 bases from J, leaving 14 bases between. The germline CDR1 and CDR2 sequences are SGHRS and YFSETQ. Here the CDR3 DNA reads TGCGCCAGCAGCTTGGACCCGGCGCCGGGGACTGAAGCTTTCTTT. Its translation is CASSLDPAPGTEAFF.

The chain's CDR3 is CACRTDTLNSPLHF. CDR3 nucleotide sequence: TGTGCCTGTCGAACGGACACGCTCAATTCACCCCTCCACTTT. The V and J genes are TRBV30 and TRBJ1-6; perhaps TRBD1 as D (5 bases). V was shortened by 6 bases and J by 7 bases, with 16 bases between the two germline ends. Germline CDR1 and CDR2: GTSNPN and SVGIG (reference sequence). The CDR3 sequence is 14 residues long.

The chain uses TRBV24-1 and TRBJ2-2; tentatively, D is TRBD1 (6 bases). V was cut by 4 bases and J by 2 bases, with 16 bases left in between. CDR1 and CDR2 from the germline V gene are KGHDR and SFDVKD. The CDR3 is 17 amino acids. CDR3 sequence (DNA): TGTGCCACCAGTGACCCCGGACAGCCAACTAACACCGGGGAGCTGTTTTTT. Translated: CATSDPGQPTNTGELFF.